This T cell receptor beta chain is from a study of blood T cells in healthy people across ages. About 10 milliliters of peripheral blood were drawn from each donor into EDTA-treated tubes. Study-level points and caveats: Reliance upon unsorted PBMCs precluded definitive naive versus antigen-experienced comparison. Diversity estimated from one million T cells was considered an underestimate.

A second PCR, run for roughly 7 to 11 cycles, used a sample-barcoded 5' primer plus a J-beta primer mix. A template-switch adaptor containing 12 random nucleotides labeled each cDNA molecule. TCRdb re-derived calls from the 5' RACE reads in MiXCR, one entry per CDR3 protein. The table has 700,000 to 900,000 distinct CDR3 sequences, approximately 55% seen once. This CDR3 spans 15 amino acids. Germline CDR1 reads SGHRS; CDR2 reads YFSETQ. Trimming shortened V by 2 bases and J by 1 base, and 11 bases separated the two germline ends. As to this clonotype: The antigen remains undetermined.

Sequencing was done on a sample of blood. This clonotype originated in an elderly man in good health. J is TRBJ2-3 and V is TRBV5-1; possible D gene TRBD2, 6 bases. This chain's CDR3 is CASSLGGFGTDTQYF. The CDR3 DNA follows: TGCGCCAGCAGCTTAGGAGGGTTCGGCACAGATACGCAGTATTTT.